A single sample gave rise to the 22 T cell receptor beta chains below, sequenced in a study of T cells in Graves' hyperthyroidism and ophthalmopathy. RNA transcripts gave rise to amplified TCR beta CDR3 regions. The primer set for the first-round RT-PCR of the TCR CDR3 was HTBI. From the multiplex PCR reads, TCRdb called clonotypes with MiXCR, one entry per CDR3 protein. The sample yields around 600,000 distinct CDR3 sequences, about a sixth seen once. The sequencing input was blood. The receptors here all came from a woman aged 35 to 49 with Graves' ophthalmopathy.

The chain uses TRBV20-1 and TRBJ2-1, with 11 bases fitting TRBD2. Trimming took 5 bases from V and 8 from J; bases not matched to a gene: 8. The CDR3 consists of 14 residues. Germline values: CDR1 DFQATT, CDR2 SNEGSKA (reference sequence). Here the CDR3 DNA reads TGCAGTGCTGCAACGACTAGCGGGATAGATGAGCAGTTCTTC. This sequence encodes CSAATTSGIDEQFF.

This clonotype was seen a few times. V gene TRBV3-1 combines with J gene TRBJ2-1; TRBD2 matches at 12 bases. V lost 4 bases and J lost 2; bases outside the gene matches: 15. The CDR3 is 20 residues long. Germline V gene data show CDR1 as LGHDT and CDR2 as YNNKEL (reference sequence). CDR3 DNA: TGTGCCAGCAGCCCTTATAGGACTAGCGGGACTTCAGGGACCTACAATGAGCAGTTCTTC. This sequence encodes CASSPYRTSGTSGTYNEQFF.

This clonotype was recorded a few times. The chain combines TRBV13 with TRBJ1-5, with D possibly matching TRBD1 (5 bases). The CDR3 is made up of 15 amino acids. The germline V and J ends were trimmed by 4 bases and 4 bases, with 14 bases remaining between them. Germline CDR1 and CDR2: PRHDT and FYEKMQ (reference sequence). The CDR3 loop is CASSSGERGNQPQHF. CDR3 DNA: TGTGCCAGCAGCTCGGGTGAGCGGGGGAATCAGCCCCAGCATTTT. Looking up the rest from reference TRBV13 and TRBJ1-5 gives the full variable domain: AAGVIQSPRHLIKEKRETATLKCYPIPRHDTVYWYQQGPGQDPQFLISFYEKMQSDKGSIPDRFSAQQFSDYHSELNMSSLELGDSALYFCASSSGERGNQPQHFGDGTRLSIL.

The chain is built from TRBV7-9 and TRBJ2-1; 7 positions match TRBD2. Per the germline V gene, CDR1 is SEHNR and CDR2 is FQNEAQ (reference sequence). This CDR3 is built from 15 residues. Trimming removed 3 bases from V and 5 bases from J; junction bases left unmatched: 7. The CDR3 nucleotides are TGTGCCAGCAGCTTCACTAGCGAGGCAGACAATGAGCAGTTCTTC. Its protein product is CASSFTSEADNEQFF.

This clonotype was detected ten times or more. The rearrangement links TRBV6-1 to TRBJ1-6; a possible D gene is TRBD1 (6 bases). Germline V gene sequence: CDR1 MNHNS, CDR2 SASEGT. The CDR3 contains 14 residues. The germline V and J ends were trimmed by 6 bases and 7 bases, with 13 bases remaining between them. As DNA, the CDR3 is TGTGCCAGCAGGGCAGGGGTGTGGAATTCACCCCTCCACTTT. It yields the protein CASRAGVWNSPLHF.

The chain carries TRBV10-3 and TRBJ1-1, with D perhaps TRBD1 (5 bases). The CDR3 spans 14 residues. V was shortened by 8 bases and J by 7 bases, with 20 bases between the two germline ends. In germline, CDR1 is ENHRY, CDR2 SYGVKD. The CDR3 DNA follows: TGTGCCATCTGTCTCACACAGGCGGGGGGTGAAGCTTTCTTT. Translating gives CAICLTQAGGEAFF.

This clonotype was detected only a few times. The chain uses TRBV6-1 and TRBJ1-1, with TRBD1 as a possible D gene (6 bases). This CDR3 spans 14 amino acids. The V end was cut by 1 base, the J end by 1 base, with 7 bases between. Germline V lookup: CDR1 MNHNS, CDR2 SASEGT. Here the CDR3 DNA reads TGTGCCAGCAGTGAAGGGACAGAGAACACTGAAGCTTTCTTT. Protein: CASSEGTENTEAFF.

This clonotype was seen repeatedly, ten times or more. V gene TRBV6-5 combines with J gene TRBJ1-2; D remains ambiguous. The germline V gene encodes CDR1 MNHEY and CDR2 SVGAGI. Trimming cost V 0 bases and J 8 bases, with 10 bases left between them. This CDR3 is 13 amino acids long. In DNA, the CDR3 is TGTGCCAGCAGTTACTCGAAGGCCAGCGGCTACACCTTC. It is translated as CASSYSKASGYTF.

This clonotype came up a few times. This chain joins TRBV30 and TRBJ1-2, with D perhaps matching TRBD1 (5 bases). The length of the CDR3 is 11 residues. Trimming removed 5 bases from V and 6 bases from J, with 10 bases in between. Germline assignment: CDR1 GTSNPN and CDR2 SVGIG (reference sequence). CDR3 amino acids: CAWWAGNGYTF. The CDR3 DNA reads TGTGCCTGGTGGGCAGGGAATGGCTACACCTTC.

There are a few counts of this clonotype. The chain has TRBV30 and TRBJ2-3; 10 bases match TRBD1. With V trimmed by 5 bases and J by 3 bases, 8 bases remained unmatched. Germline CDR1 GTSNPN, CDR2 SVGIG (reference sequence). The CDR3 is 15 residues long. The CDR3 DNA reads TGTGCCTGGGAAGGTTCGGGACAGGGGACAGATACGCAGTATTTT. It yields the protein CAWEGSGQGTDTQYF.

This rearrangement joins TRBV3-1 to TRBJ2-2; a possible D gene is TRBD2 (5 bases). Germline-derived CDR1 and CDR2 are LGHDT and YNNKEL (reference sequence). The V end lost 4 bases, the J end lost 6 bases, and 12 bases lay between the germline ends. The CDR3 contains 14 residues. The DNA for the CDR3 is TGTGCCAGCAGCCGCCTTGAGGGAGCCGGGGAGCTGTTTTTT. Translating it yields CASSRLEGAGELFF.

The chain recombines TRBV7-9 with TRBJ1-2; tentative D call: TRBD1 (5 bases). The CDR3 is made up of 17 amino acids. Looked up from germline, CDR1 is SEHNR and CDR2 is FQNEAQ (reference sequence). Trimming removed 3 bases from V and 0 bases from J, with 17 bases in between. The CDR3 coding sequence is TGTGCCAGCAGCTTGTCGGACGGGGGAGGAACTAACTATGGCTACACCTTC. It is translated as CASSLSDGGGTNYGYTF.

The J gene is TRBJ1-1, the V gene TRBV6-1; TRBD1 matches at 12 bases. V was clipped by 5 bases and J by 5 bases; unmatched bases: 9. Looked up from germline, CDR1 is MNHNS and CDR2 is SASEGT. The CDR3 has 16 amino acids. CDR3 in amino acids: CASSPGQGAGETEAFF. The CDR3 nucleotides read TGTGCCAGCAGTCCGGGACAGGGGGCAGGTGAAACTGAAGCTTTCTTT.

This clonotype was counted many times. The CDR3 loop is CAWSWGRNEQFF. The CDR3 DNA reads TGTGCCTGGAGCTGGGGGCGCAATGAGCAGTTCTTC. This chain connects TRBV30 to TRBJ2-1; TRBD1 might be the D (6 bases). The CDR3 is 12 residues long. V lost 3 bases, J lost 6 bases, and 9 bases lay in between. In germline, CDR1 is GTSNPN, CDR2 SVGIG (reference sequence).

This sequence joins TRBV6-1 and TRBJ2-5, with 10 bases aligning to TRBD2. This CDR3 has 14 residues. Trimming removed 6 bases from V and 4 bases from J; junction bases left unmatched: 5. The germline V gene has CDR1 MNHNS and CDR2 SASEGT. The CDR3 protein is CASRSGGEGETQYF. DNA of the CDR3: TGTGCCAGCAGAAGCGGGGGGGAAGGAGAGACCCAGTACTTC.

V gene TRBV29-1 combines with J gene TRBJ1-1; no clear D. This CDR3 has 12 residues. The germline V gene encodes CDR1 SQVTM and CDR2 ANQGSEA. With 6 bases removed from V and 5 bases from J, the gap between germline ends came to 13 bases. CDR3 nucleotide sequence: TGCAGCGTCCTTTTGACTGGGACTGAAGCTTTCTTT. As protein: CSVLLTGTEAFF.

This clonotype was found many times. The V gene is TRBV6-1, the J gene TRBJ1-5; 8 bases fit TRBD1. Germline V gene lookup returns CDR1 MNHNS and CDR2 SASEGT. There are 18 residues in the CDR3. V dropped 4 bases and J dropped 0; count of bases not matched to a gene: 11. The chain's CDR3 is CASSGQGRGSYSNQPQHF. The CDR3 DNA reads TGTGCCAGCAGTGGACAGGGGCGCGGGTCCTATAGCAATCAGCCCCAGCATTTT.

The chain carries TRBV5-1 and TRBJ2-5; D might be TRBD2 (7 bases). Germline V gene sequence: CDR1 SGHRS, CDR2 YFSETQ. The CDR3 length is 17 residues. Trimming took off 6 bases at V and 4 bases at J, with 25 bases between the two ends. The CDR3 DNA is TGCGCCAGCACCCCAGGGGACTATGGGGTCATAGGAGAGACCCAGTACTTC. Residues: CASTPGDYGVIGETQYF.

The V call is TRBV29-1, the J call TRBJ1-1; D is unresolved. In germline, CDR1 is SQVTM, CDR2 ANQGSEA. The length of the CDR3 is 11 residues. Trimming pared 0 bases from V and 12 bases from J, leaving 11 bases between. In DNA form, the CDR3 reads TGCAGCGTTGAAGATCCGGGGATTACTTTCTTT. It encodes CSVEDPGITFF.

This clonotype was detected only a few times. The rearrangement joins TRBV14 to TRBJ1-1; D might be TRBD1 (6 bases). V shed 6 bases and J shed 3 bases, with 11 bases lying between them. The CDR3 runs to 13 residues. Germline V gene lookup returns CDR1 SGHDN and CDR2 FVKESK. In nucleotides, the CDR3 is TGTGCCAGCAGTCGACAGGTTTACACTGAAGCTTTCTTT. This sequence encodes CASSRQVYTEAFF.

The CDR3 loop reads CASSEAISGFSNEQFF. The CDR3 region has the DNA TGTGCCAGCAGTGAAGCAATTAGCGGGTTTAGCAATGAGCAGTTCTTC. The chain combines TRBV6-1 with TRBJ2-1, with 7 bases fitting TRBD2. The CDR3 has 16 residues. From germline, CDR1 is MNHNS and CDR2 SASEGT. With V trimmed by 0 bases and J by 6 bases, 8 bases remained unmatched.

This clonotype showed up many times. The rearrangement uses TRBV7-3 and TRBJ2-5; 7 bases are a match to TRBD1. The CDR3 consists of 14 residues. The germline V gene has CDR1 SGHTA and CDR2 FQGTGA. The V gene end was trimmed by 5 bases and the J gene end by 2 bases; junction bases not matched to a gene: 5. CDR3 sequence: CASSLTGLQETQYF. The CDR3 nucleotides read TGTGCCAGCAGCCTGACAGGGCTTCAAGAGACCCAGTACTTC.